This T cell receptor beta chain derives from a study of control samples from healthy donors and cancer patients. CDR1 SGHVS and CDR2 FQNEAQ come from the germline V gene. The CDR3 contains 14 residues. V shed 7 bases and J shed 5 bases, with 14 bases lying between them. Clones were read by immunoSEQ multiplex PCR, and TCRdb kept only the in-frame ones, dropping some. The repertoire holds over 200,000 clones, with roughly 82% as singletons. Sequenced input: PBMCs. The chain links TRBV7-8 to TRBJ2-2; D assignment may be TRBD1 or TRBD2 (5 bases each). The TCR comes from a woman in her sixties or seventies with lung cancer. Written as DNA, the CDR3 is TGTGCCAGCACTGGGACGGAGATAACCGGGGAGCTGTTTTTT. It translates to CASTGTEITGELFF.